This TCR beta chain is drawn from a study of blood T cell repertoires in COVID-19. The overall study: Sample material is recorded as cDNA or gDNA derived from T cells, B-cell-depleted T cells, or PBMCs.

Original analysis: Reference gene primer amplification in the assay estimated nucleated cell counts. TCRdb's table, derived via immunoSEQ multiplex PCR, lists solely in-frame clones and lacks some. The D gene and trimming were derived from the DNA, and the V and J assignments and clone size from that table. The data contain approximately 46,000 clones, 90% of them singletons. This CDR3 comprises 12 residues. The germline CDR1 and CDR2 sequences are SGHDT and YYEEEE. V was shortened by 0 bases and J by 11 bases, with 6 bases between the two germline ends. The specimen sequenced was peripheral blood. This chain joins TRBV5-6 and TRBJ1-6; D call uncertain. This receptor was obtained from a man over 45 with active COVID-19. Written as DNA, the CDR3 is TGTGCCAGCAGCTTGGGACAACCACCCCTCCACTTT. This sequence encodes CASSLGQPPLHF.